Shown below are 26 T cell receptor beta chains from a single sample sequenced in a study of blood T cell repertoires in COVID-19. Sequencing used immunoSEQ multiplex PCR; TCRdb keeps in-frame clones, though not all of them. The sample yields hundreds of thousands of clones, about 88% seen once. The sequenced sample consisted of PBMCs or T cells enriched from blood (not recorded which). Source of these receptors: a woman younger than 45 who had recovered from COVID-19.

V gene TRBV2 combines with J gene TRBJ1-6; perhaps TRBD1 as D (5 bases). Germline loops: CDR1 SNHLY, CDR2 FYNNEI. Trimming removed 3 bases at V and 7 bases at J, with 13 bases between. CDR3 length equals 15 residues. This chain's CDR3 is CASSDRQWANSPLHF. For the CDR3, the DNA is TGTGCCAGCAGTGATAGACAGTGGGCCAATTCACCCCTCCACTTT.

The chain uses TRBV27 and TRBJ2-1; TRBD2 matches 9 bases. This CDR3 is 15 amino acids long. Trimming removed 3 bases from V and 4 bases from J; junction bases left unmatched: 4. Germline-derived CDR1 and CDR2 are MNHEY and SMNVEV (reference sequence). This CDR3 reads CASSFGAGGYNEQFF. CDR3 coding DNA: TGTGCCAGCAGTTTCGGAGCGGGGGGATACAATGAGCAGTTCTTC.

The gene calls are TRBV6-4 and TRBJ1-2; 8 bases map to TRBD1. The germline gives CDR1 MRHNA, CDR2 SNTAGT. Trimming took 2 bases from V and 8 from J; bases not matched to a gene: 4. The CDR3 is made up of 13 amino acids. CDR3 DNA sequence: TGTGCCAGCAGTGACGGGACAGGACTCGGCTACACCTTC. This encodes CASSDGTGLGYTF.

The chain links TRBV30 to TRBJ1-1; D remains unclear. Germline CDR1 GTSNPN, CDR2 SVGIG (reference sequence). The CDR3 consists of 11 residues. With 1 base removed from V and 3 bases from J, the gap between germline ends came to 3 bases. CDR3 in amino acids: CAWSGDTEAFF. The CDR3 DNA sequence: TGTGCCTGGAGTGGAGACACTGAAGCTTTCTTT.

This rearrangement joins TRBV2 to TRBJ1-1; D call uncertain. Trimming took off 7 bases at V and 1 base at J, with 13 bases between the two ends. The CDR3 runs 14 residues. From germline, CDR1 is SNHLY and CDR2 FYNNEI. In DNA form, the CDR3 reads TGTGCCAGCACAAGAGTAGGGAGGAACACTGAAGCTTTCTTT. Residues: CASTRVGRNTEAFF.

The J gene is TRBJ2-3, the V gene TRBV5-4, with 7 bases fitting TRBD2. Trimming at V came to 0 bases and at J to 2 bases, leaving 6 bases not matched to a gene. Germline V gene lookup returns CDR1 SGHNT and CDR2 YYREEE (reference sequence). CDR3 size: 16 residues. The CDR3 DNA sequence: TGTGCCAGCAGCTTGGCCTTCAGCGGGGCCACAGATACGCAGTATTTT. Its protein is CASSLAFSGATDTQYF.

The rearrangement joins TRBV2 to TRBJ2-4, with D possibly TRBD1 on 6 matching bases. The V and J ends lost 6 bases and 5 bases respectively, with 8 bases between them. Per the germline V gene, CDR1 is SNHLY and CDR2 is FYNNEI. The CDR3 is 12 amino acids. The CDR3 region has the DNA TGTGCCAGCAGGGACAGCCAAAACATTCAGTACTTC. Translated: CASRDSQNIQYF.

The chain joins TRBV2 to TRBJ1-1; D unresolved. This CDR3 has 11 amino acids. Germline V gene lookup returns CDR1 SNHLY and CDR2 FYNNEI. V lost 8 bases, J lost 1 base, and 5 bases lay in between. Here the CDR3 reads CASFSNTEAFF. The CDR3 nucleotides read TGTGCCAGCTTCTCGAACACTGAAGCTTTCTTT.

The V and J genes are TRBV19 and TRBJ2-3, with 8 bases identical to TRBD2. V trimming: 9 bases; J trimming: 1 base; junction bases outside the gene matches: 6. CDR3 length: 14 amino acids. In germline, CDR1 is LNHDA, CDR2 SQIVND (reference sequence). The DNA for the CDR3 is TGTGCCAGCCAGCTCGGGGGGGGCACAGATACGCAGTATTTT. This sequence encodes CASQLGGGTDTQYF.

This sequence joins TRBV6-5 and TRBJ2-4, with 7 nucleotides matching TRBD1. Germline assignment: CDR1 MNHEY and CDR2 SVGAGI. The CDR3 contains 14 residues. V gave up 0 bases and J gave up 8 bases; unmatched junction bases: 4. In DNA, the CDR3 is TGTGCCAGCAGTTACTCGCAGGGGGTGGACATTCAGTACTTC. It codes for CASSYSQGVDIQYF.

This chain joins TRBV11-2 and TRBJ1-1; no clear D gene. V was trimmed by 2 bases and J by 5 bases, leaving 21 bases between them. The CDR3 is made up of 17 amino acids. Germline CDR1 reads SGHAT; CDR2 reads FQNNGV. The CDR3 DNA sequence: TGTGCCAGCAGCTTATTAGTAAGGGCGGGGAGATTAACTGAAGCTTTCTTT. It translates to CASSLLVRAGRLTEAFF.

The V gene is TRBV27, the J gene TRBJ1-1, with a weak D call TRBD1 (6 bases). CDR3 length: 15 amino acids. Germline V gene data show CDR1 as MNHEY and CDR2 as SMNVEV (reference sequence). Trimming cost V 3 bases and J 0 bases, with 11 bases left between them. Written as DNA, the CDR3 is TGTGCCAGCAGTTTCGTGAGGGGGATGAACACTGAAGCTTTCTTT. The encoded protein is CASSFVRGMNTEAFF.

The V gene is TRBV7-3, the J gene TRBJ1-2; D gene unclear. The CDR3 has 15 residues. Trimming took 1 base from V and 4 from J, leaving 13 bases between them. The germline gives CDR1 SGHTA, CDR2 FQGTGA. The CDR3 here is CASSLMAGSGYGYTF. The CDR3 bases are TGTGCCAGCAGCTTAATGGCTGGCTCAGGCTATGGCTACACCTTC. The full variable domain, with the rest looked up from reference TRBV7-3 and TRBJ1-2, is GAGVSQTPSNKVTEKGKYVELRCDPISGHTALYWYRQSLGQGPEFLIYFQGTGAADDSGLPNDRFFAVRPEGSVSTLKIQRTERGDSAVYLCASSLMAGSGYGYTFGSGTRLTVV.

There are a few counts of this clone. The rearrangement uses TRBV3-1 (or the pseudogene TRBV3-2) and TRBJ1-2, with TRBD1 matching over 11 bases. The CDR3 sequence is 15 residues long. Germline values: CDR1 LGHDT, CDR2 YNNKEL (reference sequence). J was trimmed by 0 bases and V by 5 bases; bases with no gene match: 2. In DNA form, the CDR3 reads TGTGCCAGCAGCGCGGGACAGGGGGCTAACTATGGCTACACCTTC. It yields the protein CASSAGQGANYGYTF.

The chain carries TRBV28 and TRBJ1-4; no reliable D call. The germline CDR1 and CDR2 sequences are MDHEN and SYDVKM. Trimming cost V 5 bases and J 2 bases, with 12 bases left between them. The CDR3 is 15 amino acids. The CDR3 sequence is CASSAESGTNEKLFF. DNA of the CDR3: TGTGCCAGCAGTGCCGAGTCGGGGACTAATGAAAAACTGTTTTTT.

The V and J genes are TRBV10-3 and TRBJ2-3, with D perhaps TRBD1 (6 bases). The germline V gene has CDR1 ENHRY and CDR2 SYGVKD. Trimming took off 8 bases at V and 3 bases at J, with 12 bases between the two ends. The CDR3 covers 13 residues. In DNA form, the CDR3 reads TGTGCCATCGGTGGGGGCAGAACAGATACGCAGTATTTT. This encodes CAIGGGRTDTQYF.

The chain combines TRBV12-5 with TRBJ1-6; 10 bases match TRBD1. The CDR3 is made up of 14 amino acids. Germline lookup yields CDR1 LGHNT and CDR2 FRNRAP. Losses at the gene ends were 4 bases for V and 10 bases for J; bases not matched to a gene: 4. The CDR3 bases are TGTGCTAGTGGTTCCGGACAGGGGGACTCACCCCTCCACTTT. The encoded protein is CASGSGQGDSPLHF.

This chain joins TRBV5-4 and TRBJ1-1; D not certain. V was pared by 3 bases and J by 1 base, with 13 bases between. This CDR3 is built from 15 residues. From germline, CDR1 is SGHNT and CDR2 YYREEE (reference sequence). The CDR3 nucleotides read TGTGCCAGCAGCTACTCCGGGTCGGGGAACACTGAAGCTTTCTTT. Amino acid sequence: CASSYSGSGNTEAFF.

J is TRBJ1-2 and V is TRBV9, with TRBD1 as a possible D gene (5 bases). V was pared by 0 bases and J by 4 bases, with 13 bases between. This CDR3 region has 15 residues. The germline V gene has CDR1 SGDLS and CDR2 YYNGEE. CDR3 sequence: CASSVEEGVGYGYTF. The CDR3 DNA is TGTGCCAGCAGCGTAGAAGAAGGGGTAGGCTATGGCTACACCTTC.

The chain uses TRBV5-4 and TRBJ1-1; 9 bases align to TRBD1. V was clipped by 3 bases and J by 1 base; unmatched bases: 4. Germline V gene sequence: CDR1 SGHNT, CDR2 YYREEE (reference sequence). This CDR3 spans 15 amino acids. This CDR3 reads CASSSGQGTNTEAFF. The CDR3 bases are TGTGCCAGCAGCTCCGGACAGGGGACGAACACTGAAGCTTTCTTT.

J is TRBJ1-5 and V is TRBV3-1 (or the pseudogene TRBV3-2); tentative D call: TRBD1 (5 bases). Trimming left V 3 bases short and J 7 bases short, with 13 bases between. This CDR3 contains 14 residues. Germline V gene data show CDR1 as LGHDT and CDR2 as YNNKEL (reference sequence). CDR3 protein: CASSQGMQGQPQHF. CDR3 bases: TGTGCCAGCAGCCAGGGGATGCAGGGACAGCCCCAGCATTTT.

The rearrangement links TRBV14 to TRBJ2-5; tentative D call: TRBD2 (6 bases). Germline lookup yields CDR1 SGHDN and CDR2 FVKESK. V was clipped by 1 base and J by 1 base, with 13 bases between them. The CDR3 is made up of 16 amino acids. The CDR3 spells CASSQGSWGGQETQYF. The CDR3 region has the DNA TGTGCCAGCAGCCAAGGGAGCTGGGGAGGCCAAGAGACCCAGTACTTC.

V gene TRBV7-2 combines with J gene TRBJ2-3; the D gene is possibly TRBD2 (6 bases). The CDR3 extends over 14 amino acids. Deletions cut 3 bases from V and 3 bases from J, with 10 bases between. Germline V lookup: CDR1 SGHTA, CDR2 FQGNSA. CDR3 sequence reads: CASSFNAGTDTQYF. The CDR3 DNA sequence: TGTGCCAGCAGCTTTAACGCGGGGACAGATACGCAGTATTTT.

The gene calls are TRBV2 and TRBJ1-2; 8 bases map to TRBD1. The trim removed 5 bases at V and 8 bases at J, leaving 4 bases unmatched. CDR1 and CDR2 (germline): SNHLY, FYNNEI. The CDR3 length is 12 residues. For the CDR3, the DNA is TGTGCCAGCAGTAGGACAGGGTGGGGCTACACCTTC. This sequence encodes CASSRTGWGYTF.

This clone appeared many times. The rearrangement uses TRBV5-1 and TRBJ1-4; 7 bases line up with TRBD1. J was trimmed by 5 bases and V by 4 bases; bases with no gene match: 8. The CDR3 has 15 amino acids. Germline CDR1 SGHRS, CDR2 YFSETQ. CDR3 loop: CASSLQGPPNEKLFF. As DNA, the CDR3 is TGCGCCAGCAGCCTACAGGGGCCGCCAAATGAAAAACTGTTTTTT.

As DNA, the CDR3 is TGTGCCAGCAACCCCCCCGTAGCGGGAGGAGGTGATGAGCAGTTCTTC. Encoded protein: CASNPPVAGGGDEQFF. The rearrangement uses TRBV28 and TRBJ2-1; TRBD2 matches 10 bases. The length of the CDR3 is 16 residues. V trimming: 7 bases; J trimming: 8 bases; junction bases outside the gene matches: 14. Germline V CDR1 and CDR2: MDHEN, SYDVKM.